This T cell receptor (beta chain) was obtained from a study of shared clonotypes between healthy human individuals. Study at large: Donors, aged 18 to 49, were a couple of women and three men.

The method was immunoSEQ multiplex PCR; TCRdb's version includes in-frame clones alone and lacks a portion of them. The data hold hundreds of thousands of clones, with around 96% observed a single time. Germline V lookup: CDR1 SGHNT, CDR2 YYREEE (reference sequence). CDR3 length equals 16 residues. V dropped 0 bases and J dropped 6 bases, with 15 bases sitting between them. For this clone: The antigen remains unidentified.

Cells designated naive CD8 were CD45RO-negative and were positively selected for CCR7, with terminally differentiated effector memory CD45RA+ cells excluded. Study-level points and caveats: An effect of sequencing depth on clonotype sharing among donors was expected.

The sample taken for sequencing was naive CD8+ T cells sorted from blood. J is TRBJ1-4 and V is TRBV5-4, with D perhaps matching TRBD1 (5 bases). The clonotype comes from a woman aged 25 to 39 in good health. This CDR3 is CASSLASGGGYEKLFF. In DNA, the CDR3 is TGTGCCAGCAGCTTGGCCTCCGGGGGAGGGTATGAAAAACTGTTTTTT.